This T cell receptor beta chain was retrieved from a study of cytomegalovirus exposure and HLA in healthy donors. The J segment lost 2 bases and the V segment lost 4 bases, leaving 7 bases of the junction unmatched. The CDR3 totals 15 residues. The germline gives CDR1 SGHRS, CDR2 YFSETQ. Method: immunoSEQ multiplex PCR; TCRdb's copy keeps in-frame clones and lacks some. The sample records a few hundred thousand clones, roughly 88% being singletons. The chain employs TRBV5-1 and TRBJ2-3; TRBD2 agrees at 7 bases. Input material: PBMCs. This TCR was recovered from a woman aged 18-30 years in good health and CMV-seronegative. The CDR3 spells CASSLSGAYTDTQYF. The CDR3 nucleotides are TGCGCCAGCAGCCTCAGCGGGGCCTACACAGATACGCAGTATTTT.